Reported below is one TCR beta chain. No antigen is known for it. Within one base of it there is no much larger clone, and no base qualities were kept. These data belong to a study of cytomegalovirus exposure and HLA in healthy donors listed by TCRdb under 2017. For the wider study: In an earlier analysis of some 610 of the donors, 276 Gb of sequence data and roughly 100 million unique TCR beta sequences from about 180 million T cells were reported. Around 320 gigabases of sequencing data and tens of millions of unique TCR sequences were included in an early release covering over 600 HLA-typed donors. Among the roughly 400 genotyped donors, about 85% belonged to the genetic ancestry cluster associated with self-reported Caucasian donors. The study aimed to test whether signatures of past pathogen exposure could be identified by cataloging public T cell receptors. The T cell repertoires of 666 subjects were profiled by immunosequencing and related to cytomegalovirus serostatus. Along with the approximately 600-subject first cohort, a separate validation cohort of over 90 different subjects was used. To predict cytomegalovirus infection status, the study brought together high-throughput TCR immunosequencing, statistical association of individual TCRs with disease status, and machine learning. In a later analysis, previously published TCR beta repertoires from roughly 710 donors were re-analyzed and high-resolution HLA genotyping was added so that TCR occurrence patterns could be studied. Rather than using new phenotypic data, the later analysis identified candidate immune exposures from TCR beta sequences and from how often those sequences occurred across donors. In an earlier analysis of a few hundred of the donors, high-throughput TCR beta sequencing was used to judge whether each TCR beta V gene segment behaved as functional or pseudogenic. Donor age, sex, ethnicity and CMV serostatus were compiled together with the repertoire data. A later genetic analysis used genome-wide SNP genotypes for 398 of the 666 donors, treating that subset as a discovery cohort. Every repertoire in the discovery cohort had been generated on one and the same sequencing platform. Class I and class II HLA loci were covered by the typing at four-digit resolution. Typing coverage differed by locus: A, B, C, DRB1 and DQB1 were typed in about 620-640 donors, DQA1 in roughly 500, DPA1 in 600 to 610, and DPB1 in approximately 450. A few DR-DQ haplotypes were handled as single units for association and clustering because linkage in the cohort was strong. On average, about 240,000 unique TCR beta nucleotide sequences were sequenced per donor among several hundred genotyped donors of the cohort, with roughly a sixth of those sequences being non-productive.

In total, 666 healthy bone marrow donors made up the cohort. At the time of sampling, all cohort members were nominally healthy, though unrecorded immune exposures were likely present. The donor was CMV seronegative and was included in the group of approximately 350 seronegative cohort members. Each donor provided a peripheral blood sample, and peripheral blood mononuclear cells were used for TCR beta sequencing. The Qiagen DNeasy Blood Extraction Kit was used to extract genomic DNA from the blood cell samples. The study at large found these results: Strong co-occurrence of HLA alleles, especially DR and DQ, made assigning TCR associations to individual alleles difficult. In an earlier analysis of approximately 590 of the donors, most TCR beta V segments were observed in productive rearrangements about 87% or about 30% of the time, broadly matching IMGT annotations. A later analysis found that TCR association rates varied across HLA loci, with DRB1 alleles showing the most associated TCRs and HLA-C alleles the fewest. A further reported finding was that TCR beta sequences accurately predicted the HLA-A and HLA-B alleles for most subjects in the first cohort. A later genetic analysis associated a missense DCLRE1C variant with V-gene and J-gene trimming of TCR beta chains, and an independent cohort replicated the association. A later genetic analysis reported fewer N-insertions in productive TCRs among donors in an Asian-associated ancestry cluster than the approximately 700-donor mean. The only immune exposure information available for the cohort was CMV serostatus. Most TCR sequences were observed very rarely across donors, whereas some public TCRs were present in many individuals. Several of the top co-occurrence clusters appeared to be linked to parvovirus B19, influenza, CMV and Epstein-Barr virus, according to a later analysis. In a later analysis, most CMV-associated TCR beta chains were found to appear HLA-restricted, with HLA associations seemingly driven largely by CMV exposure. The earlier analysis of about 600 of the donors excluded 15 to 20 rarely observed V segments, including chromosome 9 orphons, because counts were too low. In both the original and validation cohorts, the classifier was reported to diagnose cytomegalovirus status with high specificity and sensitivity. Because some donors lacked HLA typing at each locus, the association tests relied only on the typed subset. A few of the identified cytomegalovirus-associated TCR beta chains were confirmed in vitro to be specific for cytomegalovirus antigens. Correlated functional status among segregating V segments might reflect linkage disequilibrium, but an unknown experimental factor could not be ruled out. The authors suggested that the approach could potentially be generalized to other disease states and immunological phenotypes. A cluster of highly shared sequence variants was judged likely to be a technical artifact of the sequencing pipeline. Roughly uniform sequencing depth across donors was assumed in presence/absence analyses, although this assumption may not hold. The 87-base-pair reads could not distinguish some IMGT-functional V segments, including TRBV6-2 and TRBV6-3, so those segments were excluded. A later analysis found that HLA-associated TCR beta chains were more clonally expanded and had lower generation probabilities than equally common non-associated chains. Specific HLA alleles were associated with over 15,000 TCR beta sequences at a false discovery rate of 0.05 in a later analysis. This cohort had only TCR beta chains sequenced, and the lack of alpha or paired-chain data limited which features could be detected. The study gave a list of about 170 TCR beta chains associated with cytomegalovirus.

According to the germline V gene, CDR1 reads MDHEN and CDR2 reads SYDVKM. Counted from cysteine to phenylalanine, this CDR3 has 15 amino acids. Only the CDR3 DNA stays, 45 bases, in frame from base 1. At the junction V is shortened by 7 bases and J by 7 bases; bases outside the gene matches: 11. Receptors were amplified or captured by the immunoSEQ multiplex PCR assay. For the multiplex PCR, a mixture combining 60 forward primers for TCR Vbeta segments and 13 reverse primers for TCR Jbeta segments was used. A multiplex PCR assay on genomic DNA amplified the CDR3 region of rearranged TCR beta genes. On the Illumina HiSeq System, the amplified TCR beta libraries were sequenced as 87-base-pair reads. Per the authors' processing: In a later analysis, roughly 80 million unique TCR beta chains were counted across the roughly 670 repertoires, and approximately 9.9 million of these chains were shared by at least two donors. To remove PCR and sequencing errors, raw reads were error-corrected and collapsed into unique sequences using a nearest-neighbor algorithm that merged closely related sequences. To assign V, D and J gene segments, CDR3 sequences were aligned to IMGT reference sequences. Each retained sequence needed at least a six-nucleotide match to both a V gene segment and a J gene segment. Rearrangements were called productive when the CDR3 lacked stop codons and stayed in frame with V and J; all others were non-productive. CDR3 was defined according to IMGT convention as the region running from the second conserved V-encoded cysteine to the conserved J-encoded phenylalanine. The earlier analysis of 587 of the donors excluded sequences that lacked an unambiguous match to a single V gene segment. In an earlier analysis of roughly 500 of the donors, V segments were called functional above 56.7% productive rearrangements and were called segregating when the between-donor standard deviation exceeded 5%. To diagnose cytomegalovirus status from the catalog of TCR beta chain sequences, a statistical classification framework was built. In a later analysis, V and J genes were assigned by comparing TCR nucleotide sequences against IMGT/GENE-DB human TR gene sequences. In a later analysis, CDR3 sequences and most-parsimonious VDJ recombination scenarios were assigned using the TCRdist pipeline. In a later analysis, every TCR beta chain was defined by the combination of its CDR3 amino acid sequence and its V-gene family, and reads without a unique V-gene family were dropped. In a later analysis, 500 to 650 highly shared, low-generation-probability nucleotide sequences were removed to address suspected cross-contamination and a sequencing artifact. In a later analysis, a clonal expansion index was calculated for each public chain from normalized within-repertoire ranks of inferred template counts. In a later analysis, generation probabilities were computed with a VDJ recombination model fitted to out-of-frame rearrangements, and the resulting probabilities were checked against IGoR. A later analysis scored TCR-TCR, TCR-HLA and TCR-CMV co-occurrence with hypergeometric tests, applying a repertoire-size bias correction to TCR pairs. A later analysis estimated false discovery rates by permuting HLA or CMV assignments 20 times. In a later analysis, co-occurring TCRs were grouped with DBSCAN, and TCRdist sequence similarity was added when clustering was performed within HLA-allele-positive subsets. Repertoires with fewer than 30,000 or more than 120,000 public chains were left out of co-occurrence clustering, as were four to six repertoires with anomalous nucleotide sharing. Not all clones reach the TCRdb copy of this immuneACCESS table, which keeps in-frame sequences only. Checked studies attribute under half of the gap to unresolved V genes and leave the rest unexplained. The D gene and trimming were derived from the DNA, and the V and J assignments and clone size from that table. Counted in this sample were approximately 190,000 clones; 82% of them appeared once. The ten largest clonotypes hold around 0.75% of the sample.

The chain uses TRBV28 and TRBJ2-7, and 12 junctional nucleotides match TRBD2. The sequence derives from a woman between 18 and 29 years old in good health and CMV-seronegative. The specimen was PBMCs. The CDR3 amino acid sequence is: CASTDLGTSGPEQYF. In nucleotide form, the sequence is TGTGCCAGCACCGACCTCGGGACTAGCGGGCCGGAGCAGTACTTC.